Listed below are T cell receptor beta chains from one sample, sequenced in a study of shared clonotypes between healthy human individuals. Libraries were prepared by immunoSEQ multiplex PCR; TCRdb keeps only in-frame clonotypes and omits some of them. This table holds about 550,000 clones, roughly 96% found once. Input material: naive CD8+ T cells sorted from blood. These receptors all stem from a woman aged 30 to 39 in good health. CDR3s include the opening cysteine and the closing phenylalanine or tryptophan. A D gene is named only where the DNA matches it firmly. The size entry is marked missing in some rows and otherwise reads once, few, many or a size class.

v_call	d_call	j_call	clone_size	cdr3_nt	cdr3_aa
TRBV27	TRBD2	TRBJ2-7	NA	TGTGCCAGCAGTTTACGGGGGGACTACGAGCAGTACTTC	CASSLRGDYEQYF
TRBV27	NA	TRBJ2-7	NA	TGTGCCAGCAGTTTAATAAGGGGGAACGAGCAGTACTTC	CASSLIRGNEQYF
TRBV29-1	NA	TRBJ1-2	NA	TGCAGCGTTGCCGGGGACACCGGTTCTGACACCTTC	CSVAGDTGSDTF
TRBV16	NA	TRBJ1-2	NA	TGTGCCAGCAGCGGGGACGGCGAGAGAGTCTATGGCTACACCTTC	CASSGDGERVYGYTF
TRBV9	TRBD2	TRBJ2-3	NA	TGTGCCAGCAGCGGCACTAGCGGGAGTACAGATACGCAGTATTTT	CASSGTSGSTDTQYF
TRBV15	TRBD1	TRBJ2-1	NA	TGTGCCACCAGCGAGGACAGGGGGATGAATGAGCTGTTCTTC	CATSEDRGMNELFF
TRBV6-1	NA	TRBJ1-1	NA	TGTGCCAGCAGTGAATCCATGGACCGTTTTTGGGGGTCCCCCCTGGGCACTGAAGCTTTCTTT	CASSESMDRFWGSPLGTEAFF
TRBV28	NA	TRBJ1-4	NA	TGTGCCAGCAGAGGCGTCGAAAAACTGTTTTTT	CASRGVEKLFF
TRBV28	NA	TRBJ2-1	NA	TGTGCCGGCTCAGGGGGGGGTTACAATGAGCAGTTCTTC	CAGSGGGYNEQFF
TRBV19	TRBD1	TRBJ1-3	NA	TGTGCCAGTAGTGCCTACAGGGGTTCTTCTGGAAACACCATATATTTT	CASSAYRGSSGNTIYF
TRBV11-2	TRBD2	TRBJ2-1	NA	TGTGCCAGCAGCTTAGATCACTCTAGCGGGAGGACGTACAATGAGCAGTTCTTC	CASSLDHSSGRTYNEQFF
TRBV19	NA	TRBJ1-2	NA	TGTGCCAGTAGTCCCGCCTTCGGCGGCCTTTATGGCTACACCTTC	CASSPAFGGLYGYTF
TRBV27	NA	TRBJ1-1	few	TGTGCCAGCAGTTTAGGCAGTACGAACACTGAAGCTTTCTTT	CASSLGSTNTEAFF
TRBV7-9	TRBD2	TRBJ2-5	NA	TGTGCCAGCAGCCCCAGGACTAGCGGGGGAGAGACCCAGTACTTC	CASSPRTSGGETQYF
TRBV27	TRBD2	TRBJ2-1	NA	TGTGCCAGCAACCTGATAGCGGGAGGGGATGATGAGCAGTTCTTC	CASNLIAGGDDEQFF
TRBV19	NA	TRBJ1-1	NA	TGTGCCAGTAGTATAGATCAGGAGACAGTGCACACTGAAGCTTTCTTT	CASSIDQETVHTEAFF
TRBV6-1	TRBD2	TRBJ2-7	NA	TGTGCCAGCAGTGTCTTGACTAGCGGGGGATACGAGCAGTACTTC	CASSVLTSGGYEQYF
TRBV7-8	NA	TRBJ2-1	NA	TGTGCCAGCAACGTTCACAATGAGCAGTTCTTC	CASNVHNEQFF
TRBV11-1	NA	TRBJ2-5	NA	TGTGCCAGCAGCTTAGTTTACAGACAAGAGACCCAGTACTTC	CASSLVYRQETQYF
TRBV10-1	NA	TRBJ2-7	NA	TGCGCCAGCAGTGAGTCCCGGGGGACAACCTACGAGCAGTACTTC	CASSESRGTTYEQYF
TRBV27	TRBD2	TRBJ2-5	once	TGTGCCAGCAGTTTAAGCGGGAGGCTAGAGACCCAGTACTTC	CASSLSGRLETQYF
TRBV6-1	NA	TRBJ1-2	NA	TGTGCCAGCAGTGAAAACGGACAGTTGTCGGGCTACACCTTC	CASSENGQLSGYTF
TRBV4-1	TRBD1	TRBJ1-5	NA	TGCGCCAGCAGCCCTACCGGGACAGGGAGAGATAGCAATCAGCCCCAGCATTTT	CASSPTGTGRDSNQPQHF
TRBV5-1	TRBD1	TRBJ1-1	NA	TGCGCCAGCAGGCGGGACAGGGATGAAGCTTTCTTT	CASRRDRDEAFF
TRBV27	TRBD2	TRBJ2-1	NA	TGTGCCAGCAGTTTATGGGAGGGCGCCTACAATGAGCAGTTCTTC	CASSLWEGAYNEQFF
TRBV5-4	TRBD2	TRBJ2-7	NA	TGTGCCAGCAGCCCCACTAGCGCCCCTGGTTACGAGCAGTACTTC	CASSPTSAPGYEQYF
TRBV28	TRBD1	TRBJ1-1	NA	TGTGCCAGCAGACCTGGGACAGGGGGCGCTGAAGCTTTCTTT	CASRPGTGGAEAFF
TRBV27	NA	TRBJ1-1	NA	TGTGCCAGCAGTTTCACAGGATCGAACACTGAAGCTTTCTTT	CASSFTGSNTEAFF
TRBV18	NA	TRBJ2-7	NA	TGTGCCAGCTCACCACAGGACCACAACCCCTACGAGCAGTACTTC	CASSPQDHNPYEQYF
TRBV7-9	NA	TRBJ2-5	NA	TGTGCCAGCAGCTTAACTTTAGTGAAGACCCAGTACTTC	CASSLTLVKTQYF
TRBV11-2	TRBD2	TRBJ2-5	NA	TGTGCCAGCAGCTTGTTGTTCCTAGCGGGAGATATGGCGGGGACCCAGTACTTC	CASSLLFLAGDMAGTQYF
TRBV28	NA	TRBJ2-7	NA	TGTGCCAGCAGTTTAGGGGGGATAAGATACAGGGTAGGTAGGTCCTACGAGCAGTACTTC	CASSLGGIRYRVGRSYEQYF
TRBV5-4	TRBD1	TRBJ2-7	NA	TGTGCCAGCAGCGCCCGGACAGGGGGCGTCTACGAGCAGTACTTC	CASSARTGGVYEQYF
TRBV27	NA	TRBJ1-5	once	TGTGCCAGCAGTTTGGGGACAAAGGGTAATCAGCCCCAGCATTTT	CASSLGTKGNQPQHF
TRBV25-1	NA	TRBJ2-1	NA	TGTGCCAGCAGTGACGGGGGGACATACAATGAGCAGTTCTTC	CASSDGGTYNEQFF
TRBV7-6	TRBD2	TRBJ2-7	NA	TGTGCCAGCAGCCCCTACCTTAGCGGGACGAGCTACGAGCAGTACTTC	CASSPYLSGTSYEQYF
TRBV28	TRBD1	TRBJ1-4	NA	TGTGCCAGCAGTGGCCGGGACAGGGGTGGTAATGAAAAACTGTTTTTT	CASSGRDRGGNEKLFF
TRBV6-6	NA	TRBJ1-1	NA	TGTGCCAGCAGATCGAACACTGAAGCTTTCTTT	CASRSNTEAFF
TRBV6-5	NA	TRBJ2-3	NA	TGTGCCAGCCGACTAGGCGGAACAGATACGCAGTATTTT	CASRLGGTDTQYF
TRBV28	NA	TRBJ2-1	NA	TGTGCCAGCAGGGAAGGCGACTACGGCAATGAGCAGTTCTTC	CASREGDYGNEQFF
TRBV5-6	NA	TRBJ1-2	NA	TGTGCCAGCAGCTTCGGGGCTAACTATGGCTACACCTTC	CASSFGANYGYTF
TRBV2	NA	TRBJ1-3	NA	TGTGCCAGCAGTATCTCTGGAAACACCATATATTTT	CASSISGNTIYF
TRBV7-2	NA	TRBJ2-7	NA	TGTGCCAGCAGCTTAGTCAGAGGCGACGAGCAGTACTTC	CASSLVRGDEQYF
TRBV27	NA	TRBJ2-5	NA	TGTGCCAGCAGCCAAGGGGCGTACCAAGAGACCCAGTACTTC	CASSQGAYQETQYF
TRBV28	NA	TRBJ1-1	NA	TGTGCCAGCAGAAGCCGGCTAGGGGGTAACACTGAAGCTTTCTTT	CASRSRLGGNTEAFF
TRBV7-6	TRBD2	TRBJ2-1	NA	TGTGCCAGCAGCTTATTTAGCGGGAGGGAGGATGAGCAGTTCTTC	CASSLFSGREDEQFF
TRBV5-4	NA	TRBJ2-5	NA	TGTGCCAGCAGCTTGCGGGTCGGGGTGGAGACCCAGTACTTC	CASSLRVGVETQYF
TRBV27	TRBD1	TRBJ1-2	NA	TGTGCCAGCAGTTTATCGCAAGGGGGCCATGGCTACACCTTC	CASSLSQGGHGYTF
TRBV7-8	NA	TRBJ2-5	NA	TGTGCCAGCAGCTTAGCGGTCCGGACAGTAAAGGGGACCCAGTACTTC	CASSLAVRTVKGTQYF